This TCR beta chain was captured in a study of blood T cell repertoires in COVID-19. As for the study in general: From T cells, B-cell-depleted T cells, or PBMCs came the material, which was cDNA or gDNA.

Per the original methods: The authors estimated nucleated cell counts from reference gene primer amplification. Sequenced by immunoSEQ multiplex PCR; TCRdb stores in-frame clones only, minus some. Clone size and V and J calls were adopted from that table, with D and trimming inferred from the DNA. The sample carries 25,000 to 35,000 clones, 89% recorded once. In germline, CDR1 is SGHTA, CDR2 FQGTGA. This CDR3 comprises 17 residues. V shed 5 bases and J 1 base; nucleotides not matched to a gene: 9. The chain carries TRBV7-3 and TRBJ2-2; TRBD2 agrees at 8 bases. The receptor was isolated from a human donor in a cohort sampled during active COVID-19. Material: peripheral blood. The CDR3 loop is CASSETGGALNTGELFF. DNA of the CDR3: TGTGCCAGCAGCGAAACCGGGGGGGCTTTGAACACCGGGGAGCTGTTTTTT.